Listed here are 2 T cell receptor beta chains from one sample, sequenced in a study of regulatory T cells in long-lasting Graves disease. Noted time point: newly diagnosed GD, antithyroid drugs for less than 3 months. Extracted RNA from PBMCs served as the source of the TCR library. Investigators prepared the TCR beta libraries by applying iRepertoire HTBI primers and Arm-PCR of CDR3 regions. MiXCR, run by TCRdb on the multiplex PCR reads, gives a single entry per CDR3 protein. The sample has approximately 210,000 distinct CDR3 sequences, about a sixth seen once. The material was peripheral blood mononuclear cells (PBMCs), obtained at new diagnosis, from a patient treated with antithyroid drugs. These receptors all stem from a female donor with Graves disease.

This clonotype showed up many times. The CDR3 DNA reads as TGCAGTGCTAGAGTCTACAATGAGCAGTTCTTC. It is translated as CSARVYNEQFF. The V call is TRBV20-1, the J call TRBJ2-1; no reliable D call. The V and J ends lost 1 base and 3 bases respectively, with 1 base between them. The CDR3 runs to 11 residues. The germline gives CDR1 DFQATT, CDR2 SNEGSKA (reference sequence).

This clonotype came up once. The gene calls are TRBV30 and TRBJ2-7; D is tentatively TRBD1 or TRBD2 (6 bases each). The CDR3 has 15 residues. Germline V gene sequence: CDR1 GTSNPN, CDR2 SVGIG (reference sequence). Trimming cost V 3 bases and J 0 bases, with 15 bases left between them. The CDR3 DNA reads TGTGCCTGGAGCCGGGGGCTTCTCAACTCCTACGAGCAGTACTTC. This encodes CAWSRGLLNSYEQYF.